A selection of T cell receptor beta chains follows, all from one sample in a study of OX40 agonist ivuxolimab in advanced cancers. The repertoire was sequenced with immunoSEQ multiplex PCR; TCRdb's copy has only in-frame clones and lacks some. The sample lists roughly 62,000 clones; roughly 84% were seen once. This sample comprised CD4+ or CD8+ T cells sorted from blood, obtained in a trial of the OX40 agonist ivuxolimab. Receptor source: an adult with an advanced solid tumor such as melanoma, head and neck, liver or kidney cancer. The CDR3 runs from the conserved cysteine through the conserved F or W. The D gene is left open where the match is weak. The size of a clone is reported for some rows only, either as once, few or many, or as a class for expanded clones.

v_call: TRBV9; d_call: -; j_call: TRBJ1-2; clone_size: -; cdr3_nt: TGTGCCAGCAGCGTGGAACAGTGGGGCTATGGCTACACCTTC; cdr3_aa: CASSVEQWGYGYTF
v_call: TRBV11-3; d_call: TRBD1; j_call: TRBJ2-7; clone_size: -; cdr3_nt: TGTGCCAGCAGCTTGGGGACAGGCGCCTCCGAGCAGTACTTC; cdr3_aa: CASSLGTGASEQYF
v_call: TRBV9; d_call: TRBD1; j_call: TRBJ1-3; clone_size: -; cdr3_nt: TGTGCCAGCAGCGTATTCGACAGGGGCCCCGGAAACACCATATATTTT; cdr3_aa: CASSVFDRGPGNTIYF
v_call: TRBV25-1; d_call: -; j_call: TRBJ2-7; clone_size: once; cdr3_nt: TGTGCCAGCAGTGGTCACAGGGAATACGAGCAGTACTTC; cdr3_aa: CASSGHREYEQYF
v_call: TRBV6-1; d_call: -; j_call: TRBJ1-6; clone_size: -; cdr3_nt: TGTGCCAGCAGCGGAGACAGCCGGAATTCACCCCTCCACTTT; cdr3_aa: CASSGDSRNSPLHF
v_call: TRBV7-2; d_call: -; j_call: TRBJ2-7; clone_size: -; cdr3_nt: TGTGCCAGCAGCTTATATTTCCACGAGCAGTACTTC; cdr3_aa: CASSLYFHEQYF
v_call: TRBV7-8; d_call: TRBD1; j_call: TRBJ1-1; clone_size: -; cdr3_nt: TGTGCCAGCAGCTTTGGACAGGGCCTCTTGGGGAACACTGAAGCTTTCTTT; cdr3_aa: CASSFGQGLLGNTEAFF
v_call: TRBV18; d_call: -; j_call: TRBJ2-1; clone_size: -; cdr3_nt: TGTGCCAGCTCACCACCGATGGCAGGGCCCTACAATGAGCAGTTCTTC; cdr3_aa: CASSPPMAGPYNEQFF
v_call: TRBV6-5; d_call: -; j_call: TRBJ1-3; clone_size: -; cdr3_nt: TGTGCCAGCAGTTACGCACGGTTACTTGGAAACACCATATATTTT; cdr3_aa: CASSYARLLGNTIYF
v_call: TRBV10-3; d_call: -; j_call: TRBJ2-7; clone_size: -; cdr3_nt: TGTGCCATCAGTGGCGTCGGGAGCTCCTACGAGCAGTACTTC; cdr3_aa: CAISGVGSSYEQYF
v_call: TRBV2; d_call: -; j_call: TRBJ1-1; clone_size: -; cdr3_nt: TGTGCCAGCAGTGAAACGAAGGGGAACACTGAAGCTTTCTTT; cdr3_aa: CASSETKGNTEAFF
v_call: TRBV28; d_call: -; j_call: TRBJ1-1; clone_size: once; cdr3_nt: TGTGCCAACAGCAAGGCCTTAACGGGAGCTGAAGCTTTCTTT; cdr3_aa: CANSKALTGAEAFF
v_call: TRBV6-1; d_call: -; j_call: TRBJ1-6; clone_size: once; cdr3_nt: TGTGCCAGCAGTATAACGGGTTTCGAAAATTCACCCCTCCACTTT; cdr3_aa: CASSITGFENSPLHF
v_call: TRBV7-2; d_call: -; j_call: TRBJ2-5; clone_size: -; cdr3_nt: -; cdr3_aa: CASSLGQFFGETQYF
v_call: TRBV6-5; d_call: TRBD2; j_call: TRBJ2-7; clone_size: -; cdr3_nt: TGTGCCAGCAGAGAAAGCGGGGATAACTCCTACGAGCAGTACTTC; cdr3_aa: CASRESGDNSYEQYF
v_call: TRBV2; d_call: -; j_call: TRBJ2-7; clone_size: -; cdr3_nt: TGTGCCAGCAGACAGGGGAGGTCCGCCTACGAGCAGTACTTC; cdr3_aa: CASRQGRSAYEQYF
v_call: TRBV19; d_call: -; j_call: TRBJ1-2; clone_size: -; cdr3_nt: TGTGCCAGTAGTATCAGGGAAGGCTACACCTTC; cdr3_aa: CASSIREGYTF
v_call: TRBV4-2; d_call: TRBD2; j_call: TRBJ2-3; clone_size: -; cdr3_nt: TGTGCCAGCAGCCAGGGGACAACTAGCGGGGGAGATACGCAGTATTTT; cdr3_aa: CASSQGTTSGGDTQYF